This note documents a single T cell receptor (beta chain) sequence. These data are taken from a study of a mutant IDH1 vaccine in newly diagnosed glioma. Clones were sequenced by immunoSEQ multiplex PCR, and TCRdb holds only the in-frame ones, with some missing. Found here are tens of thousands of clones, 80% to 90% of them singletons; the top ten hold around 7%. Germline trimming cut 2 bases from V and 1 base from J; bases unmatched to any gene: 2. Germline CDR1 and CDR2: LGHNA and YSLEER. This CDR3 has 15 residues. Time point given: baseline, week 1 (first vaccination visit). Sample treatment: pre-vaccination baseline after standard-of-care therapy.

Sequenced material: PBMCs, taken from a glioma patient treated with radiotherapy, temozolomide or both. The source is a woman between 50 and 59 years old with glioma. The chain couples TRBV4-3 to TRBJ1-2; 9 bases fit TRBD1. The CDR3 DNA reads as TGCGCCAGCAGCCAAAGGACAGGGGTTAACTATGGCTACACCTTC. It encodes CASSQRTGVNYGYTF.